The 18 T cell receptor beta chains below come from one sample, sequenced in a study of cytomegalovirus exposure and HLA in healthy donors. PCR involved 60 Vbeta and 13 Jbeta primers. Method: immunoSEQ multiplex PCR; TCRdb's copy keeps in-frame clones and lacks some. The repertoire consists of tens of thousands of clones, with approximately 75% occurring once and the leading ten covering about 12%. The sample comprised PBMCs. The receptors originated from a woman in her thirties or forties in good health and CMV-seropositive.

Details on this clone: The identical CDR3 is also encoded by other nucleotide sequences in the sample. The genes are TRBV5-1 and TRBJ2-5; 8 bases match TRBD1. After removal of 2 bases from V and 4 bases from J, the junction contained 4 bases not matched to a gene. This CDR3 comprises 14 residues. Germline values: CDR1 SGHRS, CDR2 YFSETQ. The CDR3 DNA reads TGCGCCAGCAGCTTTGGACAGGGATTAGAGACCCAGTACTTC. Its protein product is CASSFGQGLETQYF.

The CDR3 region is CASSELGARAEAFF. The CDR3 nucleotides are TGTGCCAGCAGTGAATTGGGGGCGCGGGCTGAAGCTTTCTTT. The gene calls are TRBV6-1 and TRBJ1-1, with D tentatively TRBD1 (6 bases). Trimming took 2 bases from V and 6 from J, leaving 13 bases between them. The CDR3 consists of 14 residues. CDR1 is MNHNS, CDR2 SASEGT, per germline.

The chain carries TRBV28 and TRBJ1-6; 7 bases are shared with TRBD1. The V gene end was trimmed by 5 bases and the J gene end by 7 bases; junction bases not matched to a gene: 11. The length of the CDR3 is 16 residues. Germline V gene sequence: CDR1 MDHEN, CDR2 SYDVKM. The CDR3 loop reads CASSDLRTGSNSPLHF. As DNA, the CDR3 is TGTGCCAGCAGTGACCTACGGACAGGTTCCAATTCACCCCTCCACTTT. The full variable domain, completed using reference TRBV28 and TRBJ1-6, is DVKVTQSSRYLVKRTGEKVFLECVQDMDHENMFWYRQDPGLGLRLIYFSYDVKMKEKGDIPEGYSVSREKKERFSLILESASTNQTSMYLCASSDLRTGSNSPLHFGNGTRLTVT.

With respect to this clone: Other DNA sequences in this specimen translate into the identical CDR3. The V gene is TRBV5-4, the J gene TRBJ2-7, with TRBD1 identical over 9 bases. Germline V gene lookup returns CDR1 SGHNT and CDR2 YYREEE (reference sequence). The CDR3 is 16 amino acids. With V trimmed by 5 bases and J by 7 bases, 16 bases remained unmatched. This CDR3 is CASSPPPGQGIYEQYF. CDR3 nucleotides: TGTGCCAGCAGTCCTCCTCCGGGACAGGGAATCTATGAGCAGTACTTC.

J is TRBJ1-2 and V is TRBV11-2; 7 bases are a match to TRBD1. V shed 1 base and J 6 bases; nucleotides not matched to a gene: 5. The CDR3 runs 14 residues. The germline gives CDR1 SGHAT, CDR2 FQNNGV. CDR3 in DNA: TGTGCCAGCAGCTTAGGCCTCACAGGGGATGGCTACACCTTC. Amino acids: CASSLGLTGDGYTF.

The CDR3 here is CASSIDLWEGAEEQYF. The CDR3 DNA reads TGTGCCAGTAGTATAGATCTATGGGAGGGTGCGGAGGAGCAGTACTTC. The rearrangement uses TRBV19 and TRBJ2-7; 7 positions match TRBD2. Germline CDR1 and CDR2: LNHDA and SQIVND (reference sequence). The J segment lost 7 bases and the V segment lost 0 bases, leaving 12 bases of the junction unmatched. This CDR3 contains 16 residues.

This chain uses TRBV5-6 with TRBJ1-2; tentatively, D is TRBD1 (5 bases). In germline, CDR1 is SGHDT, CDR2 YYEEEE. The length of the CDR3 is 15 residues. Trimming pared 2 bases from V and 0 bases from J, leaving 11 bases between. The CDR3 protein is CASSLARDSNYGYTF. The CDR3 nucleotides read TGTGCCAGCAGCTTAGCCAGGGACTCTAACTATGGCTACACCTTC.

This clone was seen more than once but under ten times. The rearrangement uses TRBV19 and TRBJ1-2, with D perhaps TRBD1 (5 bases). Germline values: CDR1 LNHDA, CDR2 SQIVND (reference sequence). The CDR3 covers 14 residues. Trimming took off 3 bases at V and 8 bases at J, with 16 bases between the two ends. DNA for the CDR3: TGTGCCAGTAGTATTCCCGGGACTGGGAAAGGCTACACCTTC. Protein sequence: CASSIPGTGKGYTF.

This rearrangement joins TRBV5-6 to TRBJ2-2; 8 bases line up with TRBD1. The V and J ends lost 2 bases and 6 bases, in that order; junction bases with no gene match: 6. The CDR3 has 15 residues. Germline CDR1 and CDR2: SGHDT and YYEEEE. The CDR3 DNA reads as TGTGCCAGCAGCTTTCGGACAGGGATGTCCGGGGAGCTGTTTTTT. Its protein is CASSFRTGMSGELFF. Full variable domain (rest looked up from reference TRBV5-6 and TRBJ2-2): DAGVTQSPTHLIKTRGQQVTLRCSPKSGHDTVSWYQQALGQGPQFIFQYYEEEERQRGNFPDRFSGHQFPNYSSELNVNALLLGDSALYLCASSFRTGMSGELFFGEGSRLTVL.

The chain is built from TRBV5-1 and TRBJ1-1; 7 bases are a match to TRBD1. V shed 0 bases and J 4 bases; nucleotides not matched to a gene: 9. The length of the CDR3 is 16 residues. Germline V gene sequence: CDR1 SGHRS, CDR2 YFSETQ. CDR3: CASSLAQGEGSTEAFF. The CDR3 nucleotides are TGCGCCAGCAGCTTGGCTCAGGGGGAAGGTAGCACTGAAGCTTTCTTT.

CDR3 sequence: CASSYFPVQETQYF. The CDR3 nucleotides are TGTGCCAGCAGTTACTTTCCGGTGCAAGAGACCCAGTACTTC. J is TRBJ2-5 and V is TRBV6-5; D uncertain. Germline-derived CDR1 and CDR2 are MNHEY and SVGAGI. CDR3 length: 14 amino acids. V was cut by 1 base and J by 2 bases, with 8 bases left in between.

CDR3: CASSHHRDRGVREQFF. Written as DNA, the CDR3 is TGTGCCAGCAGCCACCATAGGGACAGGGGAGTTCGCGAGCAGTTCTTC. The chain recombines TRBV7-8 with TRBJ2-1; 10 bases are shared with TRBD1. V lost 5 bases, J lost 10 bases, and 14 bases stayed unmatched. CDR1 is SGHVS, CDR2 FQNEAQ, per germline. CDR3 length equals 16 residues. The entire variable domain, with the rest obtained from reference TRBV7-8 and TRBJ2-1, is as follows: GAGVSQSPRYKVAKRGQDVALRCDPISGHVSLFWYQQALGQGPEFLTYFQNEAQLDKSGLPSDRFFAERPEGSVSTLKIQRTQQEDSAVYLCASSHHRDRGVREQFFGPGTRLTVL.

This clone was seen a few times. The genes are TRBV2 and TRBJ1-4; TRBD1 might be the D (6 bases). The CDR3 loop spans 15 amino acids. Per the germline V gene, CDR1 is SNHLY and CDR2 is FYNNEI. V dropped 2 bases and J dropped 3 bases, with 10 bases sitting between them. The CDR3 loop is CASSERAGANEKLFF. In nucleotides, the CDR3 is TGTGCCAGCAGTGAACGGGCAGGGGCTAATGAAAAACTGTTTTTT.

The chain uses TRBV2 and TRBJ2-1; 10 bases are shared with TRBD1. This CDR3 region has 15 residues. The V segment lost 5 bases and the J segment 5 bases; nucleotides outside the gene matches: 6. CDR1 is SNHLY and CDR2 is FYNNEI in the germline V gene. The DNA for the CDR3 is TGTGCCAGCAGTACTCCGGGACAGGGGCACAATGAGCAGTTCTTC. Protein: CASSTPGQGHNEQFF.

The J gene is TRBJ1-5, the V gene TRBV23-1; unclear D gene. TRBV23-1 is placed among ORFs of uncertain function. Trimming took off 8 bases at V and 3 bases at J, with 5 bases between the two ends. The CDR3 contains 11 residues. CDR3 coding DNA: TGCGCCAGCTCTCTCAATCAGCCCCAGCATTTT. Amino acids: CASSLNQPQHF.

The CDR3 protein is CASSPRGSGGDKQFF. CDR3 in DNA: TGTGCCAGCAGCCCTCGTGGTAGCGGGGGGGATAAGCAGTTCTTC. This chain connects TRBV7-3 to TRBJ2-1, with 11 bases identical to TRBD2. The CDR3 extends over 15 amino acids. Per the germline V gene, CDR1 is SGHTA and CDR2 is FQGTGA. The trim removed 5 bases at V and 11 bases at J, leaving 11 bases unmatched.

The CDR3 region is CAIREGQVTEAFF. The CDR3 region has the DNA TGTGCCATCAGAGAGGGACAGGTGACTGAAGCTTTCTTT. The chain joins TRBV10-3 to TRBJ1-1; 8 bases fit TRBD1. This CDR3 has 13 amino acids. The V and J ends lost 6 bases and 5 bases, in that order; junction bases with no gene match: 5. CDR1 ENHRY and CDR2 SYGVKD come from the germline V gene.

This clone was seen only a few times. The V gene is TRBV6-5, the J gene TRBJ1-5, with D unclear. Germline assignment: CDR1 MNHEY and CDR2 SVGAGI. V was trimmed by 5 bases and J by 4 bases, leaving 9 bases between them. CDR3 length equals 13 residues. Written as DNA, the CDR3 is TGTGCCAGCAGTGAGCACCTAAATCAGCCCCAGCATTTT. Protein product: CASSEHLNQPQHF.